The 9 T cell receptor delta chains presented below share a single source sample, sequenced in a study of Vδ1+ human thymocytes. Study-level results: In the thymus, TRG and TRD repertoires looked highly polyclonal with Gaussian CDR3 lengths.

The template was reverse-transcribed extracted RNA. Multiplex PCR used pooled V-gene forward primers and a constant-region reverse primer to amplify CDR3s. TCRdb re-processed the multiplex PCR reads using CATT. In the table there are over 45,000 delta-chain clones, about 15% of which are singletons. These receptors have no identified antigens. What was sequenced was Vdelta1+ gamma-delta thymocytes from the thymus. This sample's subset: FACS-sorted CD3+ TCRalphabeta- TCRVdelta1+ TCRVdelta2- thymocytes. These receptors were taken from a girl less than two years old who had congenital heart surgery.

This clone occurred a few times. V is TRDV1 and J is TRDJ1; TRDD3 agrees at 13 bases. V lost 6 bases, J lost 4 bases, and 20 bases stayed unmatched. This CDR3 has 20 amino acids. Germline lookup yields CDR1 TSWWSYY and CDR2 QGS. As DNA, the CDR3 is TGTGCTCTTGGATACGTCCCGATACTGGGGGATACGCAGAGTGGCGATAAACTCATCTTT. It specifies CALGYVPILGDTQSGDKLIF.

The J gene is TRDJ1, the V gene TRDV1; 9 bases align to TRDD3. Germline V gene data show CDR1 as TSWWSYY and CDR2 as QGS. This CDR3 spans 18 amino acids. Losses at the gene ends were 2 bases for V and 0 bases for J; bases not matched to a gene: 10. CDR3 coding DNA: TGTGCTCTTGGGGAAAACGCCTGGGGGATTGGGGACACCGATAAACTCATCTTT. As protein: CALGENAWGIGDTDKLIF.

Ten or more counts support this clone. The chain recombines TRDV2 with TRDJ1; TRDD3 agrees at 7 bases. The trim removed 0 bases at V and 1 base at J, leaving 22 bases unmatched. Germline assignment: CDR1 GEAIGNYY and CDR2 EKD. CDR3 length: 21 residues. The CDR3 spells CACDTESAHLGILGGTDKLIF. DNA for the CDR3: TGTGCCTGTGACACCGAGTCGGCCCACCTCGGGATACTTGGAGGCACCGATAAACTCATCTTT.

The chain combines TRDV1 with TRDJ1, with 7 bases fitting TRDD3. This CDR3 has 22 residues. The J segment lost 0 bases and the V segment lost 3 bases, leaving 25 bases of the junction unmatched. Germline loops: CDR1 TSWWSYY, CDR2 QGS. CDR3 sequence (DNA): TGTGCTCTTGGGGAGGGCCGCTCCCCACCGGGGGATTTGGTCTCGTACACCGATAAACTCATCTTT. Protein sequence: CALGEGRSPPGDLVSYTDKLIF.

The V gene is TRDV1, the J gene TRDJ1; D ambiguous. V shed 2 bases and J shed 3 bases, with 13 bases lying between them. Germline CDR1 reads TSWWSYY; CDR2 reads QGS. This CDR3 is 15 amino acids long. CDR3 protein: CALGEIDLTPDKLIF. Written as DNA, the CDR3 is TGTGCTCTTGGGGAAATAGATCTAACACCCGATAAACTCATCTTT.

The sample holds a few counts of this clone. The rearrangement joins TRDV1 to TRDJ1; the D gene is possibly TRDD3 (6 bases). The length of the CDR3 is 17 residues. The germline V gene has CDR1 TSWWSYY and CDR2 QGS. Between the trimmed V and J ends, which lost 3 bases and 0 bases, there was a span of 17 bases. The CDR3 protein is CALGDRGYILYTDKLIF. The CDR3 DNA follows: TGTGCTCTTGGGGACCGCGGATACATTCTCTACACCGATAAACTCATCTTT.

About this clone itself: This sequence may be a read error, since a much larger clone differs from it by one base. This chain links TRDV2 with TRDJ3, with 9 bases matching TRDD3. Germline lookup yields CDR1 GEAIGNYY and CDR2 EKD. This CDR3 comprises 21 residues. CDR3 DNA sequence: TGTGCCTATGACTTCTTCCACTGGGGGACCCATTGCTCCTGGGACACCCGACAGATGTTTTTC. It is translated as CAYDFFHWGTHCSWDTRQMFF.

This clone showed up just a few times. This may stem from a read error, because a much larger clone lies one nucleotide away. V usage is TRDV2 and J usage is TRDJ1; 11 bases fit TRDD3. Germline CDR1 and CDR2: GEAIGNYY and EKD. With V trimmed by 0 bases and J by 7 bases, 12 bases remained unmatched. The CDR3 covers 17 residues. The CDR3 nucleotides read TGTGCCTGTGACACCCCCTTACTGGGGGATAAACCCGTTAAACTCATCTTT. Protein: CACDTPLLGDKPVKLIF.

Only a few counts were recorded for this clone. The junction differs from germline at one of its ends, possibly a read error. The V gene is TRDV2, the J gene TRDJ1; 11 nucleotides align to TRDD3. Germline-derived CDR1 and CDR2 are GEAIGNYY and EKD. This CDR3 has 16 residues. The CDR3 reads CACFWGIPSYTDKPIF. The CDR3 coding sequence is TGTGCCTGCTTCTGGGGGATACCCAGTTACACCGATAAACCCATCTTT.